This T cell receptor beta chain stems from a study of tissue T cells after allogeneic stem cell transplantation. Data came from immunoSEQ multiplex PCR; TCRdb stores just in-frame clones and leaves some out. The data contain some 1,800 clones, roughly three quarters of them singletons. The sample was colon tissue, taken at autopsy. Every receptor here comes from a male patient aged 35-70 years with steroid-refractory graft-versus-host disease after an allogeneic stem cell transplant. Some of the T cells might come from the graft donor.

The V call is TRBV5-4, the J call TRBJ2-3; 10 nucleotides align to TRBD2. This CDR3 contains 16 residues. J was trimmed by 5 bases and V by 0 bases; bases with no gene match: 6. Germline CDR1 and CDR2: SGHNT and YYREEE (reference sequence). The CDR3 protein is CASSLVSGGPIDTQYF. DNA of the CDR3: TGTGCCAGCAGCTTGGTTAGCGGGGGGCCTATAGATACGCAGTATTTT.